This TCR beta chain was captured by sequencing in a study of breast tumors, draining lymph nodes, adjacent tissues. This clonotype was seen many times. Its antigen is not known. This CDR3 spans 13 amino acids. V shed 4 bases, J shed 6 bases, and the junction held 2 bases outside the gene matches. Germline CDR1 is SEHNR and CDR2 is FQNEAQ (reference sequence). Samples came from axillary lymph nodes draining the breast cancer. Overall study results and limits: Compared with lymph nodes, tumors were less diverse; compared with nontumor tissue, more. Luminal-like breast cancer showed significantly higher tumor–nontumor repertoire similarity than basal-like. Most tumor T cells seemingly derive from lymph node, then expand in tumor. That most tumor T cells come from lymph nodes remained unproven.

TCRdb fed the multiplex PCR reads into MiXCR, producing one record per CDR3 protein. The sample yields around 230,000 distinct CDR3 sequences, approximately 29% seen once. The receptor's source is a female donor with breast cancer. Some clones in this sample may be carry-over from other donors' samples. The V gene is TRBV7-9, the J gene TRBJ2-2; 7 bases match TRBD1. Source material: axillary lymph node tissue. The CDR3 loop is CASSSTGPGELFF. CDR3 bases: TGTGCCAGCAGCTCGACAGGGCCCGGGGAGCTGTTTTTT.